This TCR beta chain originates from a study of T cells after yellow fever vaccination. As for the study in general: Flow sorting relied on CD3, CD45RA, CCR7 and CD95 to obtain EM, EMRA, CM and Tscm memory subsets.

This clonotype was seen repeatedly, ten times or more. TCR cDNA, made by 5'RACE template switching, carried an added universal primer site and UMIs. TCRdb processed the 5' RACE reads anew with MiXCR; each CDR3 protein has one entry. The table records around 25,000 distinct CDR3 sequences, around 3.5% of them present only once. Study-wide results and limits: The booster saw the reappearance of most primary-vaccination clones (around 95% CD4, roughly 87% CD8). Abundant bulk-derived clonotypes could contaminate FACS-sorted repertoires.

The CDR3 has 17 amino acids. Germline V lookup: CDR1 SGHDT, CDR2 YYEEEE. J was trimmed by 0 bases and V by 4 bases; bases with no gene match: 9. The sample in question was PBMCs, either bulk or a sorted T-cell subset (CD4+, CD8+, memory, or dextramer-sorted; not recorded which), obtained about 41 days after the first yellow fever vaccination. The clonotype was recovered from a man younger than 30 who received the YFV17D yellow fever vaccine. V gene TRBV5-6 combines with J gene TRBJ2-3; TRBD2 aligns across 9 bases. CDR3 region: CASSRTSGGTSTDTQYF. The CDR3 DNA is TGTGCCAGCAGCCGGACCAGCGGGGGGACTAGCACAGATACGCAGTATTTT.